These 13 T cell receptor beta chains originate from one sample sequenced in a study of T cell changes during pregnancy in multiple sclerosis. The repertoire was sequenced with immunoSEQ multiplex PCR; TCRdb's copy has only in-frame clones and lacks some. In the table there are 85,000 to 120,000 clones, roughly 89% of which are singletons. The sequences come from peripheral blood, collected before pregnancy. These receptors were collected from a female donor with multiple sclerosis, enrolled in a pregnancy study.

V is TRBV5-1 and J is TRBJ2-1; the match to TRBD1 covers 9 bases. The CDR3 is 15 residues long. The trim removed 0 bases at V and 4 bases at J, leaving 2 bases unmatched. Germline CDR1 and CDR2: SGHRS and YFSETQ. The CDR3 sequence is CASSLDRGQYNEQFF. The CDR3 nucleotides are TGCGCCAGCAGCTTGGACAGGGGGCAATACAATGAGCAGTTCTTC.

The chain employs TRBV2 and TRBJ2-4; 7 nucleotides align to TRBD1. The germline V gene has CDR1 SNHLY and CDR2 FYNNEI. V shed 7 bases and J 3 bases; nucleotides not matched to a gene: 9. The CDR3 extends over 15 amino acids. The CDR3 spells CASKVTGTDKNIQYF. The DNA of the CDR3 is TGTGCCAGCAAAGTAACCGGGACAGACAAAAACATTCAGTACTTC.

In DNA, the CDR3 is TGTGCCAGCTCACCCCTTAACCGACTAGCGGGAGGGCCTGACGAGCAGTACTTC. Translated, it gives CASSPLNRLAGGPDEQYF. The chain carries TRBV18 and TRBJ2-7; 14 bases align to TRBD2. CDR3 length: 18 residues. The V gene end was trimmed by 3 bases and the J gene end by 5 bases; junction bases not matched to a gene: 12. Per the germline V gene, CDR1 is KGHSH and CDR2 is LQKENI.

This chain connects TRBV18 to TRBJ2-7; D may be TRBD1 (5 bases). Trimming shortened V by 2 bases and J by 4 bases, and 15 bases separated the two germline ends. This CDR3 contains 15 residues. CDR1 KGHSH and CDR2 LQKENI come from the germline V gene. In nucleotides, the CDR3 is TGTGCCAGCTCACCAAGCAGGGTTTGGTTTTACGAGCAGTACTTC. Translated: CASSPSRVWFYEQYF.

The CDR3 loop reads CASSLAYGYYNEQFF. The CDR3 coding sequence is TGTGCCAGCAGCTTAGCGTACGGGTACTACAATGAGCAGTTCTTC. The genes are TRBV7-9 and TRBJ2-1; D is undetermined. The V end lost 0 bases, the J end lost 3 bases, and 9 bases lay between the germline ends. CDR1 and CDR2 (germline): SEHNR, FQNEAQ (reference sequence). This CDR3 has 15 amino acids.

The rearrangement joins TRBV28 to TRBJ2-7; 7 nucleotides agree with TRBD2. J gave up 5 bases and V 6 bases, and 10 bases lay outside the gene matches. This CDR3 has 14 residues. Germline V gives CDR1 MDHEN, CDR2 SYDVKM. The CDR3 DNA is TGTGCCAGCAGCCGCCGGGGGGTGGGTAACGAGCAGTACTTC. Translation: CASSRRGVGNEQYF.

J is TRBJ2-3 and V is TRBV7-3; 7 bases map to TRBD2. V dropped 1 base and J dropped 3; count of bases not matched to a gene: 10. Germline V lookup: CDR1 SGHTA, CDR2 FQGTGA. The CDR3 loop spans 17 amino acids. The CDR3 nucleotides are TGTGCCAGCAGCTTAAGATCTGGCGGGAGCGGGACAGATACGCAGTATTTT. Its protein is CASSLRSGGSGTDTQYF.

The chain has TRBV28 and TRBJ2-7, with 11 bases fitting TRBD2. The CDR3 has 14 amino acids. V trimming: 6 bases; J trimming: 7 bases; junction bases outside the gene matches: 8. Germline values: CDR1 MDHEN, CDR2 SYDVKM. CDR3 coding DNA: TGTGCCAGCAGGACGACTAGCGGGGCTAATGAGCAGTACTTC. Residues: CASRTTSGANEQYF.

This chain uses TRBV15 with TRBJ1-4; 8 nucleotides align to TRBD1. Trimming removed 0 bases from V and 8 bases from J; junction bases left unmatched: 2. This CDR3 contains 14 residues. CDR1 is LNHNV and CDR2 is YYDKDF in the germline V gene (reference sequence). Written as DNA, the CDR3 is TGTGCCACCAGCAGAGATTGGGACAGGGAAAAACTGTTTTTT. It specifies CATSRDWDREKLFF.

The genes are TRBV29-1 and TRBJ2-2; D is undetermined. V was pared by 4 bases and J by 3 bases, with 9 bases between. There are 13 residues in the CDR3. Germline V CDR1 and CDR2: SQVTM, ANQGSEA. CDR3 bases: TGCAGCGTTGTGCTTGTAGACACCGGGGAGCTGTTTTTT. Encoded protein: CSVVLVDTGELFF.

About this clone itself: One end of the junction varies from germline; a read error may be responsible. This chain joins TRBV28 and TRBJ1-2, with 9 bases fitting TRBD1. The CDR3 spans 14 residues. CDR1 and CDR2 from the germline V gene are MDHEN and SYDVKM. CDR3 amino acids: CASSSYRGPRGYAF. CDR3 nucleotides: TGTGCCAGCAGTTCCTACAGGGGGCCGAGGGGCTACGCCTTC.

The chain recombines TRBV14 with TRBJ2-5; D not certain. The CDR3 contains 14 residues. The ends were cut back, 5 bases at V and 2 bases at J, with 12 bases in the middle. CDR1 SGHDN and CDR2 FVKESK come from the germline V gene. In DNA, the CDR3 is TGTGCCAGCAGCACAGTGCCAGGTCAAGAGACCCAGTACTTC. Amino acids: CASSTVPGQETQYF.

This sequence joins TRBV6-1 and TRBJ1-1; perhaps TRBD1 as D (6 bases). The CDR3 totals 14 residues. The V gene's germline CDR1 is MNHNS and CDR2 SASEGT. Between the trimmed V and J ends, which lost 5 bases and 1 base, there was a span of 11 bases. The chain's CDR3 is CASSPEGQNTEAFF. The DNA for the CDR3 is TGTGCCAGCAGTCCCGAGGGACAGAACACTGAAGCTTTCTTT.